One and the same sample provided the 5 T cell receptor beta chains below, sequenced in a study of OX40 agonist ivuxolimab in advanced cancers. Profiled with immunoSEQ multiplex PCR; TCRdb holds only in-frame clones, not every one. Of 45,000 to 50,000 clones in the sample, around nine tenths are singletons; the top ten hold 13% to 15%. Here the sequenced sample was CD4+ or CD8+ T cells sorted from blood, taken in a trial of the OX40 agonist ivuxolimab. The source is an adult with an advanced solid tumor such as melanoma, head and neck, liver or kidney cancer.

This rearrangement joins TRBV27 to TRBJ2-7; no clear D gene. Germline CDR1 MNHEY, CDR2 SMNVEV (reference sequence). Trimming pared 3 bases from V and 6 bases from J, leaving 15 bases between. The CDR3 consists of 14 residues. The CDR3 reads CASSFGQVTREQYF. CDR3 DNA: TGTGCCAGCAGTTTTGGGCAGGTAACTCGCGAGCAGTACTTC.

The genes are TRBV4-1 and TRBJ2-5; either TRBD1 or TRBD2 may fit D (5 bases each). The J call is uncertain, as TRBJ2-7 better fits the DNA end. The CDR3 loop spans 15 amino acids. CDR1 MGHRA and CDR2 YSYEKL come from the germline V gene. The DNA for the CDR3 is TGCGCCAGCAGCCAAGATCCGGCAGGGCGGGTCGAGCAGTACTTC. This sequence encodes CASSQDPAGRVEQYF.

This chain connects TRBV15 to TRBJ2-1; D might be TRBD1 (6 bases). V lost 2 bases to trimming and J lost 6 bases, with 14 bases between them. CDR3 length equals 15 residues. Germline V gene sequence: CDR1 LNHNV, CDR2 YYDKDF (reference sequence). CDR3 sequence reads: CATSRLPGHPNEQFF. As DNA, the CDR3 is TGTGCCACCAGCAGACTGCCGGGACATCCCAATGAGCAGTTCTTC.

The genes are TRBV6-4 and TRBJ2-2, with a tentative D call TRBD1 (6 bases). This CDR3 contains 14 residues. CDR1 and CDR2 (germline): MRHNA, SNTAGT. Trimming left V 6 bases short and J 6 bases short, with 14 bases between. CDR3 sequence reads: CASRNTGSAGELFF. CDR3 DNA sequence: TGTGCCAGCAGGAACACAGGGTCGGCCGGGGAGCTGTTTTTT.

The V and J genes are TRBV28 and TRBJ2-7, with 10 nucleotides matching TRBD2. Germline V gene data show CDR1 as MDHEN and CDR2 as SYDVKM. Trimming at V came to 10 bases and at J to 3 bases, leaving 15 bases not matched to a gene. The CDR3 totals 16 residues. The CDR3 spells CATAGTSAGKHYEQYF. DNA for the CDR3: TGTGCCACAGCCGGGACTAGCGCAGGAAAGCACTACGAGCAGTACTTC.